Following are 25 T cell receptor beta chains from one sample sequenced in a study of control samples from healthy donors and cancer patients (dated by TCRdb to between 2020 and 2021). Libraries came from the immunoSEQ multiplex PCR assay. As stored in TCRdb, this immuneACCESS dataset retains in-frame rearrangements with V and J assigned. A fraction of the clones does not appear; measured against another copy, unresolved V genes explain less than half of the discrepancy, and the remainder lacks a known reason. This sample gives 150,000 to 200,000 clones in total; roughly 95% of them show up just once. In total, the top ten clones hold 1% of the sample. Sequenced material: blood. These receptors all come from a woman in her twenties or thirties in good health.

J is TRBJ2-7 and V is TRBV30; D remains unclear. The CDR3 runs 14 residues. In germline, CDR1 is GTSNPN, CDR2 SVGIG (reference sequence). With 0 bases removed from V and 0 bases from J, the gap between germline ends came to 9 bases. Written as DNA, the CDR3 is TGTGCCTGGAGTGTAGACGGAATCTCCTACGAGCAGTACTTC. It translates to CAWSVDGISYEQYF.

The table lists this clone with a count of one. The chain has TRBV5-1 and TRBJ2-7, with 11 bases identical to TRBD2. Looked up from germline, CDR1 is SGHRS and CDR2 is YFSETQ. This CDR3 is built from 16 residues. V gave up 1 base and J gave up 4 bases; unmatched junction bases: 7. CDR3 loop: CASSLRSSGGSYEQYF. The CDR3 region has the DNA TGCGCCAGCAGCTTGCGGTCTAGCGGGGGGTCGTACGAGCAGTACTTC.

V gene TRBV5-1 combines with J gene TRBJ1-6, with no clear D. Trimming pared 1 base from V and 0 bases from J, leaving 8 bases between. Germline loops: CDR1 SGHRS, CDR2 YFSETQ. CDR3 length equals 16 residues. CDR3 region: CASSLRASSYNSPLHF. In DNA form, the CDR3 reads TGCGCCAGCAGCTTGAGGGCGAGCTCCTATAATTCACCCCTCCACTTT.

V and J are TRBV21-1 and TRBJ2-3; whether TRBD2, the table's D call, matches the DNA was not checked. TRBV21-1 is recorded as a pseudogene. The CDR3 has 13 residues. The CDR3 bases are TGTGCCAGCAGCAAAGAGTCGCCGGGTACGCAGTATTTT. This encodes CASSKESPGTQYF.

J is TRBJ2-4 and V is TRBV5-5; TRBD1 matches at 8 bases. Germline CDR1 is SGHKS and CDR2 is YYEKEE (reference sequence). The junction had 8 bases not matched to a gene; V was cut back by 6 bases and J by 6 bases. The CDR3 is 14 amino acids. CDR3 sequence (DNA): TGTGCCAGCAACGTAGACAGGGGCACAAACATTCAGTACTTC. Translating it yields CASNVDRGTNIQYF.

This chain uses TRBV5-1 with TRBJ2-1, with D hard to call. The length of the CDR3 is 11 residues. Between the trimmed V and J ends, which lost 4 bases and 16 bases, there was a span of 15 bases. Germline V lookup: CDR1 SGHRS, CDR2 YFSETQ. As DNA, the CDR3 is TGCGCCAGCAGCAACGGGCCGATCTTATTCTTC. It codes for CASSNGPILFF.

The chain is built from TRBV6-2 or TRBV6-3 and TRBJ1-5; TRBD1 matches 9 bases. The CDR3 runs to 13 residues. Losses at the gene ends were 5 bases for V and 13 bases for J; bases not matched to a gene: 9. Germline-derived CDR1 and CDR2 are MNHEY and SVGEGT. The DNA of the CDR3 is TGTGCCAGCAGTAATGGTCCGGGACAGGGTCAGCATTTT. Its protein product is CASSNGPGQGQHF.

A note on this clone: The identical CDR3 is also encoded by other nucleotide sequences in the sample. The rearrangement uses TRBV5-1 and TRBJ2-2; the D call may be TRBD1 or TRBD2 (5 bases each). The germline V and J ends were trimmed by 0 bases and 1 base, with 10 bases remaining between them. Germline V lookup: CDR1 SGHRS, CDR2 YFSETQ. The length of the CDR3 is 16 residues. The CDR3 here is CASSLGGTGNTGELFF. CDR3 DNA: TGCGCCAGCAGCTTGGGAGGGACGGGGAACACCGGGGAGCTGTTTTTT.

The V call is TRBV7-9, the J call TRBJ1-2, with 8 positions matching TRBD1. V gave up 5 bases and J gave up 2 bases; unmatched junction bases: 10. The length of the CDR3 is 16 residues. Per germline, CDR1 SEHNR and CDR2 FQNEAQ (reference sequence). The DNA of the CDR3 is TGTGCCAGCAGCCCACCTGGAGGACAGGGAAACTATGGCTACACCTTC. Its translation: CASSPPGGQGNYGYTF.

The rearrangement joins TRBV27 to TRBJ2-1; D uncertain. V lost 0 bases to trimming and J lost 3 bases, with 6 bases between them. This CDR3 is 14 amino acids long. Per the germline V gene, CDR1 is MNHEY and CDR2 is SMNVEV (reference sequence). CDR3 bases: TGTGCCAGCAGTTTATCTATACGCTACAATGAGCAGTTCTTC. Its translation: CASSLSIRYNEQFF.

This chain links TRBV5-4 with TRBJ2-3, with TRBD2 matching 12 bases. Germline CDR1 SGHNT, CDR2 YYREEE (reference sequence). This CDR3 has 15 amino acids. The junction had 3 bases not matched to a gene; V was cut back by 4 bases and J by 3 bases. The CDR3 sequence: CASSTGTSGTDTQYF. CDR3 sequence (DNA): TGTGCCAGCAGCACGGGGACTAGCGGGACAGATACGCAGTATTTT.

V gene TRBV19 combines with J gene TRBJ2-1; D remains unclear. Per germline, CDR1 LNHDA and CDR2 SQIVND (reference sequence). Trimming stripped 3 bases from V and 6 bases from J, with 15 bases between. This CDR3 is built from 15 residues. The CDR3 loop reads CASSMLATAPNEQFF. The CDR3 DNA reads as TGTGCCAGTAGTATGTTAGCAACCGCCCCCAATGAGCAGTTCTTC.

The J gene is TRBJ2-2, the V gene TRBV27; TRBD2 is a possible D gene (5 bases). The CDR3 runs 17 residues. V lost 1 base and J lost 3, with 15 bases in between. The germline V gene has CDR1 MNHEY and CDR2 SMNVEV (reference sequence). CDR3 amino acids: CASSLLSGYVDTGELFF. The CDR3 region has the DNA TGTGCCAGCAGTTTATTAAGCGGCTACGTGGACACCGGGGAGCTGTTTTTT.

V is TRBV3-1 (or the pseudogene TRBV3-2) and J is TRBJ2-7; D might be TRBD2 (5 bases). V gave up 2 bases and J gave up 4 bases, with 12 bases separating them. The CDR3 consists of 14 residues. Per germline, CDR1 LGHDT and CDR2 YNNKEL (reference sequence). DNA of the CDR3: TGTGCCAGCAGCCAACGGGGAAACGAATACGAGCAGTACTTC. Residues: CASSQRGNEYEQYF.

This rearrangement joins TRBV5-3 to TRBJ1-4; D remains ambiguous. TRBV5-3 is an ORF; its function is uncertain. CDR3 length: 16 amino acids. The V and J ends lost 0 bases and 0 bases respectively, with 9 bases between them. The CDR3 protein is CARSLARQTTNEKLFF. The CDR3 coding sequence is TGTGCCAGAAGCTTGGCCCGGCAGACAACTAATGAAAAACTGTTTTTT.

The chain joins TRBV2 to TRBJ1-5; unclear D gene. The germline gives CDR1 SNHLY, CDR2 FYNNEI. The CDR3 has 14 residues. Trimming left V 8 bases short and J 0 bases short, with 11 bases between. The CDR3: CASRGAFSNQPQHF. In DNA form, the CDR3 reads TGTGCCAGCCGAGGCGCCTTTAGCAATCAGCCCCAGCATTTT.

The V and J genes are TRBV7-6 and TRBJ2-7, with 7 bases identical to TRBD2. The germline gives CDR1 SGHVS, CDR2 FNYEAQ. The CDR3 extends over 17 amino acids. Losses at the gene ends were 1 base for V and 3 bases for J; bases not matched to a gene: 12. The CDR3 region is CASSLVTSGTNLYEQYF. DNA for the CDR3: TGTGCCAGCAGCTTAGTGACCTCCGGGACTAATCTCTACGAGCAGTACTTC.

This rearrangement joins TRBV5-1 to TRBJ1-1; 7 nucleotides line up with TRBD1. CDR1 and CDR2 from the germline V gene are SGHRS and YFSETQ. After removal of 4 bases from V and 0 bases from J, the junction contained 9 bases not matched to a gene. This CDR3 is 16 amino acids long. The CDR3 DNA reads TGCGCCAGCAGCCGAGAGGGGGCGAGGCTGAACACTGAAGCTTTCTTT. Protein: CASSREGARLNTEAFF.

V and J are TRBV19 and TRBJ2-1, with D perhaps being TRBD1 or TRBD2 (5 bases each). V lost 7 bases to trimming and J lost 1 base, with 14 bases between them. The CDR3 is 15 amino acids. The V gene's germline CDR1 is LNHDA and CDR2 SQIVND (reference sequence). This CDR3 is CASIPRDGSYNEQFF. CDR3 in DNA: TGTGCCAGTATTCCCCGGGACGGATCCTACAATGAGCAGTTCTTC.

The chain joins TRBV10-3 to TRBJ2-1, with 8 bases aligning to TRBD1. CDR3 length: 17 residues. Germline CDR1 ENHRY, CDR2 SYGVKD. V lost 3 bases and J lost 1; bases outside the gene matches: 8. The CDR3 spells CAISEYRGSNSYNEQFF. CDR3 nucleotide sequence: TGTGCCATCAGTGAATACAGGGGGTCGAATTCCTACAATGAGCAGTTCTTC.

The chain links TRBV7-9 to TRBJ1-2; 8 nucleotides match TRBD1. Germline loops: CDR1 SEHNR, CDR2 FQNEAQ (reference sequence). With 0 bases clipped from V and 6 bases from J, the junction kept 6 bases outside the gene matches. This CDR3 comprises 15 residues. In DNA, the CDR3 is TGTGCCAGCAGCTTAGCGCGTGCAGGGGGCGATGGCTACACCTTC. It translates to CASSLARAGGDGYTF. Looking up the rest from reference TRBV7-9 and TRBJ1-2 gives the full variable domain: DTGVSQNPRHKITKRGQNVTFRCDPISEHNRLYWYRQTLGQGPEFLTYFQNEAQLEKSRLLSDRFSAERPKGSFSTLEIQRTEQGDSAMYLCASSLARAGGDGYTFGSGTRLTVV.

The rearrangement links TRBV28 to TRBJ1-5; 7 positions agree with TRBD1. Unmatched junction bases numbered 11, after V lost 6 bases and J lost 9 bases. The CDR3 totals 14 residues. CDR1 is MDHEN, CDR2 SYDVKM, per germline. CDR3 in DNA: TGTGCCAGCAGATCCGGGACAGCCTTACGGCCCCAGCATTTT. Translating it yields CASRSGTALRPQHF. Looking up the rest from reference TRBV28 and TRBJ1-5 gives the full variable domain: DVKVTQSSRYLVKRTGEKVFLECVQDMDHENMFWYRQDPGLGLRLIYFSYDVKMKEKGDIPEGYSVSREKKERFSLILESASTNQTSMYLCASRSGTALRPQHFGDGTRLSIL.

The V call is TRBV12-5, the J call TRBJ1-1, with 9 positions matching TRBD1. Germline V gene sequence: CDR1 LGHNT, CDR2 FRNRAP. The junction had 6 bases not matched to a gene; V was cut back by 5 bases and J by 8 bases. CDR3 size: 13 residues. The CDR3 protein is CASGPGQGREAFF. The CDR3 coding sequence is TGTGCTAGTGGTCCCGGACAGGGGAGGGAAGCTTTCTTT. Based on the CDR3 plus reference TRBV12-5 and TRBJ1-1, the full variable domain is DARVTQTPRHKVTEMGQEVTMRCQPILGHNTVFWYRQTMMQGLELLAYFRNRAPLDDSGMPKDRFSAEMPDATLATLKIQPSEPRDSAVYFCASGPGQGREAFFGQGTRLTVV.

The chain links TRBV6-5 to TRBJ2-1; the match to TRBD2 covers 12 bases. Germline V lookup: CDR1 MNHEY, CDR2 SVGAGI. This CDR3 region has 15 residues. V trimming: 5 bases; J trimming: 7 bases; junction bases outside the gene matches: 6. CDR3 in amino acids: CASSRLAGEGNEQFF. CDR3 DNA: TGTGCCAGCAGTCGACTAGCGGGAGAGGGGAATGAGCAGTTCTTC.

This sequence joins TRBV7-9 and TRBJ1-2, with D uncertain. The V end was cut by 1 base, the J end by 7 bases, with 10 bases between. There are 13 residues in the CDR3. Germline assignment: CDR1 SEHNR and CDR2 FQNEAQ (reference sequence). CDR3 in amino acids: CASSLVSGVGYTF. The CDR3 DNA reads as TGTGCCAGCAGCTTAGTATCCGGGGTTGGCTACACCTTC.